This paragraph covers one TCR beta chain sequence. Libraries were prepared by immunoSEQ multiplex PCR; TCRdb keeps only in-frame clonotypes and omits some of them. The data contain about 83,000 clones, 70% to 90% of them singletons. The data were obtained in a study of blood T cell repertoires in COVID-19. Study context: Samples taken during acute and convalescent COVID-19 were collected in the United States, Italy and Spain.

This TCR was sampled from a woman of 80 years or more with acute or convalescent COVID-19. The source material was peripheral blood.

The CDR3 protein is CASSKVGSNEKLFF. CDR3 DNA: TGTGCCAGCAGCAAGGTCGGGTCTAATGAAAAACTGTTTTTT. The chain uses TRBV5-6 and TRBJ1-4; no reliable D call. Per the germline V gene, CDR1 is SGHDT and CDR2 is YYEEEE. Trimming cost V 4 bases and J 3 bases, with 10 bases left between them. There are 14 residues in the CDR3.